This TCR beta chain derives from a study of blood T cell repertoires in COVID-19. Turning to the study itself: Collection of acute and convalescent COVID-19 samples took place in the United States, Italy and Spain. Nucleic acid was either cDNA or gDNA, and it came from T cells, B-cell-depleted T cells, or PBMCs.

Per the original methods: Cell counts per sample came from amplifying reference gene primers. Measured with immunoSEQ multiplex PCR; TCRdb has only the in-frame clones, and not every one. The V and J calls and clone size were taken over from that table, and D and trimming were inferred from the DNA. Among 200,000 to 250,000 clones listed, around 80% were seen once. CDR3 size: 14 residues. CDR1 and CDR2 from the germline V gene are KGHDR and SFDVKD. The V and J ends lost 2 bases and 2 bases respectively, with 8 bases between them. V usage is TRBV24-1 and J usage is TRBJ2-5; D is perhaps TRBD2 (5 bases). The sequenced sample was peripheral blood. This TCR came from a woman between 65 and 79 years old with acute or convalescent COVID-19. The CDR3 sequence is CATSDWTDQETQYF. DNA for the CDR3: TGTGCCACCAGTGATTGGACTGATCAAGAGACCCAGTACTTC.